This T cell receptor beta chain was captured in a study of T cell repertoires in cytomegalovirus infection. Study at large: It can be stated that public TCR beta signatures indicated CMV infection as well as a matching HLA type.

Trimming cost V 2 bases and J 2 bases, with 15 bases left between them. Germline-derived CDR1 and CDR2 are SGHVS and FQNEAQ. This CDR3 has 16 amino acids. In this sample, this clonotype turned up many times. Its antigen is currently unknown. TCRdb re-derived calls from the reads in MiXCR, one entry per CDR3 protein. The data hold about 440,000 distinct CDR3 sequences, with approximately 31% observed a single time. The study's findings and limits: It was HLA-C-restricted CMV-specific TCR beta clonotypes that dominated the response ex vivo. Pooled public TCR beta family frequency picked out CMV carriers with the relevant HLA.

The specimen sequenced was PBMCs. This clonotype originated in a human donor in good health (CMV status not recorded). Some clones in this sample may be carry-over from other donors' samples. V gene TRBV7-8 combines with J gene TRBJ2-5, with D perhaps given as TRBD1 or TRBD2 (5 bases each). This chain's CDR3 is CASSLKSGAAQETQYF. In DNA, the CDR3 is TGTGCCAGCAGCTTAAAGTCCGGGGCAGCACAAGAGACCCAGTACTTC.